The rows below give T cell receptor beta chains drawn from one sample of a study of blood T cell repertoires in COVID-19. Here immunoSEQ multiplex PCR was the method, and the copy in TCRdb shows in-frame clones only, minus some. The table includes nearly 300,000 clones, approximately 84% detected once. Source material: peripheral blood. Every receptor here comes from a human donor with COVID-19, enrolled during active disease. The donor label of this sample is uncertain. CDR3s include the opening cysteine and the closing phenylalanine or tryptophan. D genes are given only for firm matches. Size is omitted from some rows. Given values are once, few, many or a class for expanded clones.

clone_size,cdr3_length,v_call,d_call,j_call,cdr3_aa,cdr3_nt
.,18,TRBV28,TRBD1,TRBJ2-2,CASSPYYPGQLNTGELFF,TGTGCCAGCAGTCCATATTATCCGGGACAGCTGAACACCGGGGAGCTGTTTTTT
.,16,TRBV6-6,.,TRBJ1-5,CASSTLTSGSNQPQHF,TGTGCCAGCAGTACGCTGACTAGCGGGAGCAATCAGCCCCAGCATTTT
once,12,TRBV2,.,TRBJ2-7,CASSNRPYEQYF,TGTGCCAGCAGTAACAGACCTTACGAGCAGTACTTC
.,15,TRBV2,.,TRBJ1-5,CASSAIRERAQPQHF,TGTGCCAGCAGTGCGATCCGGGAGCGTGCTCAGCCCCAGCATTTT
.,14,TRBV15,.,TRBJ1-2,CATSRRITNYGYTF,TGTGCCACCAGTCGGAGGATAACTAACTATGGCTACACCTTC
.,16,TRBV9,TRBD2,TRBJ2-3,CASTPPRAGGSDTQYF,TGTGCCAGCACCCCGCCCCGCGCGGGAGGGTCAGATACGCAGTATTTT
.,14,TRBV27,TRBD1,TRBJ2-7,CASRLNRDRGEQYF,TGTGCCAGCAGATTAAACCGGGACAGGGGCGAGCAGTACTTC
.,15,TRBV4-2,TRBD2,TRBJ2-1,CASSRTSGVINEQFF,TGTGCCAGCAGCCGTACTAGCGGGGTGATCAATGAGCAGTTCTTC
.,14,TRBV30,.,TRBJ1-5,CAWSGQLSNQPQHF,TGTGCCTGGAGTGGACAGCTTAGCAATCAGCCCCAGCATTTT
.,13,TRBV29-1,.,TRBJ2-5,CSAVGQRGETQYF,TGCAGCGCTGTGGGCCAACGGGGGGAGACCCAGTACTTC
.,12,TRBV5-1,.,TRBJ2-1,CASSLANNEQFF,TGCGCCAGCAGCTTGGCCAACAATGAGCAGTTCTTC
few,15,TRBV27,TRBD2,TRBJ2-2,CASNRLAGGTGELFF,TGTGCCAGCAACAGACTAGCGGGAGGTACCGGGGAGCTGTTTTTT
.,11,TRBV30,TRBD2,TRBJ2-1,CAWSVGRESFF,TGTGCCTGGAGTGTGGGGCGGGAGTCGTTCTTC